Shown below are 20 T cell receptor beta chains from a single sample sequenced in a study of tumor-infiltrating lymphocytes in localized non-small cell lung cancer. The protocol was immunoSEQ multiplex PCR, while the TCRdb copy is restricted to in-frame clones and leaves out a portion. This table holds approximately 15,000 clones, 65% to 85% found once. What was sequenced was uninvolved lung tissue not adjacent to the tumor. The receptors were sampled from a human donor with non-small cell lung cancer.

The chain's CDR3 is CASSSGTSKYEQYF. CDR3 DNA: TGCGCCAGCAGCTCCGGGACTAGTAAGTACGAGCAGTACTTC. J is TRBJ2-7 and V is TRBV5-1; 8 bases agree with TRBD2. V gave up 3 bases and J gave up 4 bases; unmatched junction bases: 6. The CDR3 totals 14 residues. CDR1 SGHRS and CDR2 YFSETQ come from the germline V gene. The full variable domain, in which reference TRBV5-1 and TRBJ2-7 provide the parts outside the CDR3, is KAGVTQTPRYLIKTRGQQVTLSCSPISGHRSVSWYQQTPGQGLQFLFEYFSETQRNKGNFPGRFSGRQFSNSRSEMNVSTLELGDSALYLCASSSGTSKYEQYFGPGTRLTVT.

The V and J genes are TRBV6-1 and TRBJ2-2; 8 positions agree with TRBD2. The trim removed 0 bases at V and 3 bases at J, leaving 3 bases unmatched. The CDR3 spans 16 residues. Germline V gene lookup returns CDR1 MNHNS and CDR2 SASEGT. The CDR3 DNA reads TGTGCCAGCAGTGAAGCGGTACTAGCGGACACCGGGGAGCTGTTTTTT. Its protein is CASSEAVLADTGELFF.

The chain joins TRBV6-1 to TRBJ2-7; 10 bases match TRBD1. The CDR3 totals 15 residues. The V segment lost 5 bases and the J segment 3 bases; nucleotides outside the gene matches: 7. The germline V gene encodes CDR1 MNHNS and CDR2 SASEGT. The CDR3 spells CASSLGQGGYYEQYF. DNA of the CDR3: TGTGCCAGCAGTTTAGGACAGGGGGGGTACTACGAGCAGTACTTC.

As regards this clone: Other DNA sequences from this sample encode an identical CDR3 as well. V gene TRBV5-4 combines with J gene TRBJ2-3; 8 bases line up with TRBD2. Germline V gene sequence: CDR1 SGHNT, CDR2 YYREEE (reference sequence). The CDR3 consists of 14 residues. J was trimmed by 1 base and V by 2 bases; bases with no gene match: 0. This CDR3 reads CASSLAGGTDTQYF. In nucleotides, the CDR3 is TGTGCCAGCAGCTTAGCGGGAGGCACAGATACGCAGTATTTT.

The V call is TRBV7-2, the J call TRBJ2-1; D is possibly TRBD2 (6 bases). CDR3 length equals 15 residues. The V end lost 4 bases, the J end lost 0 bases, and 10 bases lay between the germline ends. Germline V gene lookup returns CDR1 SGHTA and CDR2 FQGNSA. Written as DNA, the CDR3 is TGTGCCAGCAGCTACGGGACTTTCTCCTACAATGAGCAGTTCTTC. It translates to CASSYGTFSYNEQFF.

The chain joins TRBV28 to TRBJ1-1, with TRBD1 matching over 7 bases. Looked up from germline, CDR1 is MDHEN and CDR2 is SYDVKM. This CDR3 is 14 amino acids long. Unmatched junction bases numbered 4, after V lost 6 bases and J lost 0 bases. CDR3 sequence: CASSTTGLNTEAFF. The CDR3 DNA follows: TGTGCCAGCAGCACGACAGGGCTGAACACTGAAGCTTTCTTT.

The genes are TRBV5-1 and TRBJ2-1; TRBD2 agrees at 9 bases. The CDR3 length is 17 residues. Per the germline V gene, CDR1 is SGHRS and CDR2 is YFSETQ. V dropped 3 bases and J dropped 8; count of bases not matched to a gene: 15. The CDR3 protein is CASSSELAGVGSDEQFF. CDR3 sequence (DNA): TGCGCCAGCAGCTCCGAATTAGCGGGAGTTGGTTCCGATGAGCAGTTCTTC.

The V and J genes are TRBV6-1 and TRBJ1-2; D unclear. CDR3 length: 13 residues. Germline CDR1 reads MNHNS; CDR2 reads SASEGT. V was shortened by 6 bases and J by 6 bases, with 14 bases between the two germline ends. The DNA of the CDR3 is TGTGCCAGCAGCGTTCAGAGAAGAGATGGCTACACCTTC. As protein: CASSVQRRDGYTF.

This rearrangement joins TRBV6-6 to TRBJ2-7; D possibly corresponds to TRBD1 (5 bases). The length of the CDR3 is 14 residues. Germline values: CDR1 MNHNY, CDR2 SVGAGI (reference sequence). Trimming shortened V by 5 bases and J by 1 base, and 12 bases separated the two germline ends. The CDR3 region has the DNA TGTGCCAGCAGTCCGGACAATGCGTCCTACGAGCAGTACTTC. Protein product: CASSPDNASYEQYF.

This rearrangement joins TRBV7-9 to TRBJ2-3; 12 nucleotides line up with TRBD1. V lost 5 bases and J lost 4; bases outside the gene matches: 10. This CDR3 contains 17 residues. Looked up from germline, CDR1 is SEHNR and CDR2 is FQNEAQ (reference sequence). The CDR3, as DNA: TGTGCCAGCAGCCTTCTTCCGGGACAGGGGGCTTCAGATACGCAGTATTTT. This encodes CASSLLPGQGASDTQYF.

This sequence joins TRBV2 and TRBJ2-5, with 9 nucleotides matching TRBD2. V shed 1 base and J 6 bases; nucleotides not matched to a gene: 6. In germline, CDR1 is SNHLY, CDR2 FYNNEI. The CDR3 totals 15 residues. This CDR3 is CASSEDISGRQTQYF. The DNA of the CDR3 is TGTGCCAGCAGTGAAGATATTAGCGGGAGACAGACCCAGTACTTC.

The gene calls are TRBV7-2 and TRBJ2-3; possibly TRBD2 for D (6 bases). CDR1 and CDR2 from the germline V gene are SGHTA and FQGNSA. The CDR3 runs to 15 residues. V was pared by 5 bases and J by 5 bases, with 17 bases between. CDR3 amino acids: CASSPSGLQGDTQYF. As DNA, the CDR3 is TGTGCCAGCAGCCCTTCGGGACTGCAGGGAGATACGCAGTATTTT.

The chain couples TRBV6-1 to TRBJ2-3; a weak D match, TRBD1 (5 bases). The CDR3 is 12 amino acids. Trimming cost V 9 bases and J 11 bases, with 18 bases left between them. Germline loops: CDR1 MNHNS, CDR2 SASEGT. The CDR3 sequence is CASGFIGVEQYF. The DNA for the CDR3 is TGTGCCAGTGGGTTTATAGGGGTAGAGCAGTATTTT.

The rearrangement uses TRBV5-4 and TRBJ1-5; possibly TRBD1 for D (5 bases). The CDR3 extends over 14 amino acids. Germline CDR1 is SGHNT and CDR2 is YYREEE (reference sequence). With 2 bases removed from V and 2 bases from J, the gap between germline ends came to 8 bases. CDR3 residues: CASSFQGGNQPQHF. In DNA, the CDR3 is TGTGCCAGCAGCTTCCAGGGAGGCAATCAGCCCCAGCATTTT. The variable domain in full, with the rest retrieved from reference TRBV5-4 and TRBJ1-5, is ETGVTQSPTHLIKTRGQQVTLRCSSQSGHNTVSWYQQALGQGPQFIFQYYREEENGRGNFPPRFSGLQFPNYSSELNVNALELDDSALYLCASSFQGGNQPQHFGDGTRLSIL.

The V call is TRBV14, the J call TRBJ2-1; a weak D match, TRBD2 (6 bases). V dropped 1 base and J dropped 7 bases, with 20 bases sitting between them. This CDR3 is built from 17 residues. CDR1 and CDR2 from the germline V gene are SGHDN and FVKESK. For the CDR3, the DNA is TGTGCCAGCAGCCAAGTCCTGGGTGGCGGGATCGGGAATGAGCAGTTCTTC. It specifies CASSQVLGGGIGNEQFF.

By sample fraction, this clone is medium-sized. This sequence joins TRBV6-5 and TRBJ1-4; a possible D gene is TRBD1 (5 bases). The CDR3 consists of 15 residues. The germline V and J ends were trimmed by 5 bases and 7 bases, with 17 bases remaining between them. Germline V gene sequence: CDR1 MNHEY, CDR2 SVGAGI. The CDR3 region has the DNA TGTGCCAGCAGTGGGGGGGGAGGGGATGGTGAAAAACTGTTTTTT. Translated, it gives CASSGGGGDGEKLFF.

The chain's CDR3 is CASSYLTGSEAFF. The CDR3 DNA reads TGTGCCAGCAGTTACCTCACAGGGTCTGAAGCTTTCTTT. The chain recombines TRBV6-6 with TRBJ1-1; maybe TRBD1 (6 bases). V was trimmed by 2 bases and J by 6 bases, leaving 10 bases between them. The germline CDR1 and CDR2 sequences are MNHNY and SVGAGI (reference sequence). The CDR3 totals 13 residues.

This clone is a singleton in its sample. In DNA, the CDR3 is TGCGCCAGCAGCTTCGGGGGCAGAGGAAACATTCAGTACTTC. This gives the protein CASSFGGRGNIQYF. This chain connects TRBV5-1 to TRBJ2-4, with D perhaps being TRBD1 or TRBD2 (6 bases each). This CDR3 contains 14 residues. Trimming took 2 bases from V and 6 from J, leaving 12 bases between them. CDR1 SGHRS and CDR2 YFSETQ come from the germline V gene.

This clone was picked up one time. The chain couples TRBV2 to TRBJ1-5, with TRBD1 matching 9 bases. CDR3 length: 13 residues. J lost 7 bases, V lost 10 bases, and 8 bases had no gene match. Germline V gene data show CDR1 as SNHLY and CDR2 as FYNNEI. CDR3 residues: CATRTGAGQPQHF. The CDR3 region has the DNA TGTGCCACCCGGACAGGGGCAGGGCAGCCCCAGCATTTT.

To note about this clone: An end of the junction differs from the germline gene, which may be a read error. This CDR3 reads CASSFPGQGLKTEAFF. CDR3 nucleotide sequence: TGCGCCAGCAGCTTTCCGGGACAGGGATTGAAGACTGAAGCTTTCTTT. The chain combines TRBV5-1 with TRBJ1-1; 9 positions match TRBD1. Germline loops: CDR1 SGHRS, CDR2 YFSETQ. This CDR3 has 16 residues. The variable domain in full, completed from reference TRBV5-1 and TRBJ1-1, reads KAGVTQTPRYLIKTRGQQVTLSCSPISGHRSVSWYQQTPGQGLQFLFEYFSETQRNKGNFPGRFSGRQFSNSRSEMNVSTLELGDSALYLCASSFPGQGLKTEAFFGQGTRLTVV.